This TCR beta chain comes out of a study of radiation and T cells in renal cell carcinoma. Broader study findings: Dominant CDR3 motifs occupied more repertoire in irradiated than control tumors.

The CDR3 spans 13 residues. The ends were cut back, 1 base at V and 7 bases at J, with 11 bases in the middle. Germline CDR1 SGHTA, CDR2 FQGNSA. The treatment was: 15 Gy SBRT to primary tumor, nephrectomy 4 weeks later. Nephrectomy followed 15 Gy stereotactic body radiation by 4 weeks. About this clone itself: No antigen is known for it.

Some clones are missing from TCRdb's copy, which holds only in-frame ones; the method was immunoSEQ multiplex PCR. The data contain around 5,300 clones, 55% of them seen just once; the ten biggest clones take up 53%. The source is a man aged 55-75 years with renal cell carcinoma. This material consisted of tumor tissue, taken from a patient whose treatment included radiotherapy and nephrectomy. The chain recombines TRBV7-2 with TRBJ2-7, with D uncertain. The CDR3 protein is CASSLGGSREQYF. The CDR3 DNA sequence: TGTGCCAGCAGCTTAGGAGGTTCGAGGGAGCAGTACTTC.